Listed below are T cell receptor beta chains from one sample, sequenced in a study of blood T cell repertoires in COVID-19. This table comes from immunoSEQ multiplex PCR, and its TCRdb copy is limited to in-frame clones, with some not included. This table holds 99,000 or so clones, approximately 72% found once. Sequencing input: peripheral blood. The receptors were sampled from a woman in her 70s with acute or convalescent COVID-19. Each CDR3 is given with its conserved first and last residue. A D gene is named only where the DNA matches it firmly. The size of a clone is reported for some rows only, either as once, few or many, or as a class for expanded clones.

V gene,D gene,clone size,J gene,CDR3 DNA,CDR3 protein
TRBV6-5,TRBD1,.,TRBJ1-5,TGTGCCAGCAGCACAGGGGGTCGTCAGCCCCAGCATTTT,CASSTGGRQPQHF
TRBV6-1,.,once,TRBJ1-3,TGTGCCAGCAGTTATGAGGGTTCTGGAAACACCATATATTTT,CASSYEGSGNTIYF
TRBV6-4,TRBD1,once,TRBJ1-2,TGTGCCAGCAGTGGGGACAGGGGCCTGAGGGGCTACACCTTC,CASSGDRGLRGYTF
TRBV11-3,.,once,TRBJ2-1,TGTGCCAGCAGCACGAGCTCCTACAATGAGCAGTTCTTC,CASSTSSYNEQFF
TRBV29-1,.,.,TRBJ1-4,TGCAGCGTTGGCGGAACTGAAAAACTGTTTTTT,CSVGGTEKLFF
TRBV30,TRBD1,.,TRBJ1-4,TGTGCCTGGAGTGAGAAAGGACAGGGTGGGAATGAAAAACTGTTTTTT,CAWSEKGQGGNEKLFF
TRBV7-8,.,.,TRBJ2-1,TGTGCCAGCAGCTTAGAACGGACTTACAATGAGCAGTTCTTC,CASSLERTYNEQFF
TRBV7-9,.,few,TRBJ2-7,TGTGCCAGCAGCGCAACAGGGCGCTCCTACGAGCAGTACTTC,CASSATGRSYEQYF
TRBV4-3,.,.,TRBJ2-5,TGCGCCAGCAGCCAAGAAGCGAACTCATACGGGACCCAGTACTTC,CASSQEANSYGTQYF
TRBV18,.,.,TRBJ1-6,TGTGCCAGCTCACCGTCGACAGGCCGGGGACATTCACCCCTCCACTTT,CASSPSTGRGHSPLHF
TRBV5-1,TRBD1,.,TRBJ1-4,TGCGCCAGCAGCTGGGACAGGGAGGGAGAAAAACTGTTTTTT,CASSWDREGEKLFF
TRBV30,TRBD1,.,TRBJ1-3,TGTGCCTGGAGTGTAAGGGACAGGGGGCATGGAAACACCATATATTTT,CAWSVRDRGHGNTIYF
TRBV12-3/TRBV12-4,.,.,TRBJ2-7,TGTGCCAGCAGTTACGGAGGATCCTACGAGCAGTACTTC,CASSYGGSYEQYF
TRBV7-9,.,few,TRBJ1-2,TGTGCCAGCAGCGAAATCCAGGGTCTAGGCTATGGCTACACCTTC,CASSEIQGLGYGYTF
TRBV10-2,.,few,TRBJ1-1,TGCGCCGCCACAACTAGGAACACTGAAGCTTTCTTT,CAATTRNTEAFF
TRBV19,.,.,TRBJ1-4,TGTGCCAGTTCACAGGTTATTGAAAAACTGTTTTTT,CASSQVIEKLFF
TRBV11-3,TRBD2,.,TRBJ2-1,TGTGCCAGCAGCCCCCAGAGCGGGGACTACAATGAGCAGTTCTTC,CASSPQSGDYNEQFF
TRBV4-3,.,.,TRBJ1-2,TGCGCCAGCAGCGCACAACCGGGATCGGGCTATGGCTACACCTTC,CASSAQPGSGYGYTF
TRBV27,.,few,TRBJ1-1,TGTGCCAGCAGTCCCTTAGTCAGGGGCTGGGACACTGAAGCTTTCTTT,CASSPLVRGWDTEAFF
TRBV30,.,.,TRBJ1-3,TGTGCCTGGACCGGGGGGGGCCGAAGATATTTT,CAWTGGGRRYF
TRBV6-5,.,once,TRBJ1-4,TGTGCCAGCAGTTTACAGGGTGCAACTAATGAAAAACTGTTTTTT,CASSLQGATNEKLFF
TRBV29-1,TRBD2,.,TRBJ2-7,TGCAGCGTCTACGGGACTAGCGGGGGGGACTACGAGCAGTACTTC,CSVYGTSGGDYEQYF
TRBV6-5,.,.,TRBJ1-1,TGTGCCAGCTTCGGAACTCCCAGGGGCGGAACTGAAGCTTTCTTT,CASFGTPRGGTEAFF
TRBV19,.,.,TRBJ1-2,TGTGCCAGTAGTATAGTTCCACAGGGAATCGGCTACACCTTC,CASSIVPQGIGYTF
TRBV7-2,.,.,TRBJ2-1,TGTACCAGCAGCTCTAGCCCCGGGTCTTACAATGAGCAGTTCTTC,CTSSSSPGSYNEQFF
TRBV5-4,TRBD1,.,TRBJ1-4,TGTGCCAGCAGCGCGGGACAGCACGCAACTAATGAAAAACTGTTTTTT,CASSAGQHATNEKLFF
TRBV27,.,few,TRBJ1-4,TGTGCCAGCAGGGCCAGAGCGGCGGAAAAACTGTTTTTT,CASRARAAEKLFF
TRBV4-1,TRBD1,.,TRBJ1-2,TGCGCCAGCAGCCAGAATGACAGGGCTAACTATGGCTACACCTTC,CASSQNDRANYGYTF
TRBV19,TRBD1,once,TRBJ2-4,TGTGCCAGTAGGGGGACAGACCGATTAGCCAAAAACATTCAGTACTTC,CASRGTDRLAKNIQYF
TRBV5-1,.,.,TRBJ2-6,TGCGCCAGCAGCTTGATCGGGACACCCAGATCTGGGGCCAACGTCCTGACTTTC,CASSLIGTPRSGANVLTF
TRBV7-2,.,.,TRBJ2-5,TGTGCCAGCAGCTTAGAGGGGCGGCAGACCCAGTACTTC,CASSLEGRQTQYF
TRBV7-8,TRBD1,.,TRBJ2-7,TGTGCCAGCAGCTTAGACAGGGGAATGAACTACGAGCAGTACTTC,CASSLDRGMNYEQYF
TRBV6-5,.,.,TRBJ1-1,TGTGCCAGCAGTTACTCAGGCCTCCGGGGGGACACTGAAGCTTTCTTT,CASSYSGLRGDTEAFF
TRBV5-8,TRBD2,.,TRBJ2-3,TGTGCCAGCAGCTTGGGAGCGGGGAGCACAGATACGCAGTATTTT,CASSLGAGSTDTQYF
TRBV7-2,TRBD2,.,TRBJ2-7,TGTGCCAGCAGCCCGGGGACTAGCGGAACCTACGAGCAGTACTTC,CASSPGTSGTYEQYF
TRBV28,.,.,TRBJ2-7,TGTGCCAGCAGCCCTGAGGCGGGCCGTTCCTACGAGCAGTACTTC,CASSPEAGRSYEQYF
TRBV11-2,.,.,TRBJ1-1,TGTGCCAGCAGCTTCCGGTCGAGGACTGAAGCTTTCTTT,CASSFRSRTEAFF
TRBV20-1,.,once,TRBJ1-6,TGCAGTGCTAGTAATGACAGAGATAATTCACCCCTCCACTTT,CSASNDRDNSPLHF
TRBV14,TRBD1,.,TRBJ1-4,TGTGCCAGCAGCCATCTCGAACGGACAGGCTCTAAGGGAAAACTGTTTTTT,CASSHLERTGSKGKLFF
TRBV5-1,TRBD1,.,TRBJ2-6,TGCGCCAGCAGCGCCGGGACAGGGGGCGCTGGGGCCAACGTCCTGACTTTC,CASSAGTGGAGANVLTF
TRBV27,.,many,TRBJ2-7,TGTGCCAGCAGTGCCTTACAGGGCCCCGACTACGAGCAGTACTTC,CASSALQGPDYEQYF
TRBV27,.,few,TRBJ1-6,TGTGCCAGTCGCCCGGGGGATGACAATTCACCCCTCCACTTT,CASRPGDDNSPLHF
TRBV6-2/TRBV6-3,.,once,TRBJ1-5,TGTGCCAGCAGTTACTCGGGGGGTACACAGCCCCAGCATTTT,CASSYSGGTQPQHF
TRBV5-1,TRBD1,few,TRBJ1-1,TGCGCCAGCAGCGGAGGACAGGGAACCTATGAAGCTTTCTTT,CASSGGQGTYEAFF
TRBV4-1,.,.,TRBJ2-2,TGCGCCAGCAGCCCCCAGGGGACGACCGGGGAGCTGTTTTTT,CASSPQGTTGELFF
TRBV7-9,.,.,TRBJ1-2,TGTGCCAGCAGCCTGACACAGGGAGGCTACACCTTC,CASSLTQGGYTF
TRBV5-1,TRBD1,.,TRBJ1-1,TGCGCCAGCAGCTTGACAGGGGGAACTGAAGCTTTCTTT,CASSLTGGTEAFF
TRBV7-8,TRBD1,many,TRBJ1-5,TGTGCCAGCAGCTCCTACAGGGGAAGGGGCAATCAGCCCCAGCATTTT,CASSSYRGRGNQPQHF
TRBV2,.,once,TRBJ1-5,TGTGCCAGCAGTGAAGACAGGGTGGCGCAGCCCCAGCATTTT,CASSEDRVAQPQHF
TRBV18,.,many,TRBJ1-5,TGTGCCAGCTCACCACCGTCAACGAGTAGCAATCAGCCCCAGCATTTT,CASSPPSTSSNQPQHF
TRBV19,TRBD1,.,TRBJ1-1,TGTGCCAGTAGTCGGGGACAGGGGGCCTGGACTGAAGCTTTCTTT,CASSRGQGAWTEAFF
TRBV7-9,.,.,TRBJ2-7,TGTGCCAGCAGCTCACCAGGGCCCTACGAGCAGTACTTC,CASSSPGPYEQYF
TRBV7-9,TRBD1,few,TRBJ1-1,TGTGCCAGCAGCCAGAGGACAGGGAGGATGGAGACTGAAGCTTTCTTT,CASSQRTGRMETEAFF
TRBV9,TRBD1,.,TRBJ1-4,TGTGCCAGCAGCGTCTCCCCAGGGGGCAACGAAAAACTGTTTTTT,CASSVSPGGNEKLFF
TRBV6-5,TRBD1,.,TRBJ2-3,TGTGCCAGCACCACACAGGGGTCCACAGATACGCAGTATTTT,CASTTQGSTDTQYF
TRBV4-3,.,.,TRBJ1-3,TGCGCCAGCAGCCAGAGGTTGAGCGGGAGAGTATGGAACACCATATATTTT,CASSQRLSGRVWNTIYF
TRBV7-8,.,.,TRBJ2-3,TGTGCCAGCAGCCCTGGGCCGAACACAGATACGCAGTATTTT,CASSPGPNTDTQYF